Listed here are 14 T cell receptor beta chains from one sample, sequenced in a study of T cell clonality in common variable immunodeficiency. Using immunoSEQ multiplex PCR, the repertoire was profiled, and TCRdb retains in-frame clones only, with some absent. This sample shows about 18,000 clones and no singletons; approximately 2.5% rests with the ten largest. The antigens these receptors bind are not known. Overall study findings and caveats: Reportedly, TCR beta sequences from common variable immunodeficiency showed fewer deletions and N-nucleotide insertions.

The source material was peripheral blood mononuclear cells. These TCRs come from a human donor with common variable immunodeficiency.

This clone was found many times. The read terminates 3 residues ahead of where the CDR3 ends, so the germline J gene completes it. J is TRBJ1-2 and V is TRBV7-9; weak D call: TRBD1 (5 bases). Germline V lookup: CDR1 SEHNR, CDR2 FQNEAQ (reference sequence). The CDR3 totals 15 residues. Trimming left V 4 bases short and J 4 bases short, with 16 bases between. Partial CDR3 DNA: TGTGCCAGCAGCTCAACCGAAGACAGCTTCTATGGC. Translation: CASSSTEDSFYG. The whole CDR3 protein reads CASSSTEDSFYGYTF.

This clone was observed a handful of times. The observed sequence ends 3 residues before the CDR3 terminus, with the missing tail filled in from the germline J gene. The rearrangement uses TRBV20-1 and TRBJ2-5; TRBD2 might be the D (6 bases). With 2 bases removed from V and 5 bases from J, the gap between germline ends came to 12 bases. This CDR3 is 13 amino acids long. Germline CDR1 and CDR2: DFQATT and SNEGSKA (reference sequence). CDR3 sequence reads: CSARPAGRETQYF. The sequenced part of the CDR3 DNA is TGCAGTGCTAGACCAGCAGGGAGGGAGACC.

This clone was detected many times. The DNA ends 3 residues before the CDR3 does, and the rest of the CDR3 is filled in from the germline J gene. The chain joins TRBV4-1 to TRBJ2-2; 7 nucleotides match TRBD1. CDR3 length: 16 amino acids. In germline, CDR1 is MGHRA, CDR2 YSYEKL. Unmatched junction bases numbered 2, after V lost 1 base and J lost 0 bases. The sequenced part of the CDR3 DNA is TGCGCCAGCAGCCAAGTTGGGACAGCGAACACCGGGGAG. Its translation: CASSQVGTANTGE. The whole CDR3 sequence is CASSQVGTANTGELFF.

This clone has ten or more counts. The read is 3 residues too short to cover the CDR3 end, so that end is filled in from the germline J gene. J is TRBJ1-1 and V is TRBV30, with 9 positions matching TRBD1. Germline trimming cut 0 bases from V and 4 bases from J; bases unmatched to any gene: 3. This CDR3 comprises 14 residues. Germline CDR1 is GTSNPN and CDR2 is SVGIG (reference sequence). The sequenced part of the CDR3 DNA is TGTGCCTGGAGTGTAGACAGGGGGGCCACTGAA. Protein product: CAWSVDRGATE. The full CDR3 protein is CAWSVDRGATEAFF.

In its sample, this clone was seen many times. The read terminates 3 residues before the CDR3 end, so the remaining end is supplied by the germline J gene. The V gene is TRBV7-2, the J gene TRBJ2-2; 9 bases agree with TRBD2. The germline V gene has CDR1 SGHTA and CDR2 FQGNSA. The CDR3 is 16 amino acids. V lost 0 bases, J lost 3 bases, and 2 bases stayed unmatched. The CDR3 region is CASSLASGSYTGELFF. The CDR3 DNA, read in part, is TGTGCCAGCAGCTTAGCTAGCGGGAGCTACACCGGGGAG. Full variable domain (remainder filled in from reference TRBV7-2 and TRBJ2-2): GAGVSQSPSNKVTEKGKDVELRCDPISGHTALYWYRQSLGQGLEFLIYFQGNSAPDKSGLPSDRFSAERTGGSVSTLTIQRTQQEDSAVYLCASSLASGSYTGELFFGEGSRLTVL.

This clone was detected many times. The missing CDR3 end, 3 residues past where the read stops, is filled in from the germline J gene. The chain links TRBV7-3 to TRBJ2-5, with 8 positions matching TRBD1. The length of the CDR3 is 12 residues. V was pared by 9 bases and J by 5 bases, with 5 bases of the junction left unmatched. CDR1 and CDR2 (germline): SGHTA, FQGTGA. CDR3 region: CARLPGGETQYF. CDR3 bases read: TGTGCCAGGCTCCCAGGGGGCGAGACC.

This clone was observed at least ten times. The sequenced fragment ends 3 residues before the CDR3 boundary, so the rest is inferred from the germline J gene. The chain recombines TRBV18 with TRBJ2-6; TRBD1 matches 10 bases. The CDR3 consists of 17 residues. V lost 5 bases and J lost 4; bases outside the gene matches: 8. Germline V gene data show CDR1 as KGHSH and CDR2 as LQKENI. CDR3 DNA, as far as it was read: TGTGCCAGCTCAGGGACAGGGGTAGGACTCGGGGCCAACGTC. This codes for CASSGTGVGLGANV. From start to end, the CDR3 is CASSGTGVGLGANVLTF. Complete variable domain (other parts from reference TRBV18 and TRBJ2-6): NAGVMQNPRHLVRRRGQEARLRCSPMKGHSHVYWYRQLPEEGLKFMVYLQKENIIDESGMPKERFSAEFPKEGPSILRIQQVVRGDSAAYFCASSGTGVGLGANVLTFGAGSRLTVL.

This clone was detected ten times or more. The CDR3 end is not reached by the read, which stops 3 residues before it; the germline J gene fills it in. This rearrangement joins TRBV20-1 to TRBJ2-2; 8 bases map to TRBD1. J lost 3 bases, V lost 5 bases, and 8 bases had no gene match. Looked up from germline, CDR1 is DFQATT and CDR2 is SNEGSKA (reference sequence). There are 15 residues in the CDR3. The CDR3 bases that were read are TGCAGTGCTGGAAGACAGGGGTTGGACACCGGGGAG. It codes for CSAGRQGLDTGE. The entire CDR3 protein reads CSAGRQGLDTGELFF.

With respect to this clone: The read comes to an end 3 residues before the CDR3 does, leaving the germline J gene to fill in the end. Distinct nucleotide sequences in the sample also encode this CDR3. J is TRBJ2-2 and V is TRBV19, with 7 positions matching TRBD1. CDR1 is LNHDA, CDR2 SQIVND, per germline (reference sequence). With V trimmed by 3 bases and J by 3 bases, 7 bases remained unmatched. This CDR3 is 16 amino acids long. This CDR3 reads CASSMGKGADTGELFF. Partial CDR3 DNA: TGTGCCAGTAGTATGGGGAAGGGGGCTGACACCGGGGAG.

By proportion, this clone is medium-sized (0.01 to 0.1%). From the germline J gene comes the end of the CDR3, since the read stops 3 residues before it. The V call is TRBV29-1, the J call TRBJ2-3; the D gene is possibly TRBD1 (6 bases). The CDR3 runs to 12 residues. Germline CDR1 is SQVTM and CDR2 is ANQGSEA. V gave up 3 bases and J gave up 5 bases, with 9 bases separating them. CDR3 protein: CSVDEGVDTQYF. CDR3 DNA (partial): TGCAGCGTTGACGAGGGGGTAGATACG.

The sample holds a few counts of this clone. Coverage ceases 3 residues before the CDR3 finishes, and the germline J gene fills in the end. This rearrangement joins TRBV4-2 to TRBJ2-7; D possibly uses TRBD1 or TRBD2 (5 bases each). Germline V CDR1 and CDR2: LGHNA, YNFKEQ. This CDR3 region has 14 residues. V lost 4 bases, J lost 2 bases, and 12 bases lay in between. The chain's CDR3 is CASSRETVTYEQYF. Incomplete CDR3 DNA: TGTGCCAGCAGCCGGGAGACAGTAACCTACGAG.

Comments on this clone: The read ends 3 residues before the CDR3 terminus; that terminus is restored from the germline J gene. This rearrangement joins TRBV7-2 to TRBJ1-2; 10 positions agree with TRBD1. V gave up 7 bases and J gave up 5 bases; unmatched junction bases: 4. CDR3 length equals 13 residues. Germline loops: CDR1 SGHTA, CDR2 FQGNSA. The CDR3 DNA, read in part, is TGTGCCAGCACCACGGACAGGGGGTATGGC. This encodes CASTTDRGYG. The CDR3 in full is CASTTDRGYGYTF.

Notes on this clone: The read ends 3 residues early relative to the CDR3; the germline J gene fills the gap. The rearrangement links TRBV6-1 to TRBJ1-2, with D maybe TRBD1 (6 bases). Germline-derived CDR1 and CDR2 are MNHNS and SASEGT. The CDR3 is 16 amino acids. The covered CDR3 bases are TGTGCCAGCAGTGAAGCTTCTACAGGGCTCCTTAGAGGC. Translation gives CASSEASTGLLRG. The entire CDR3 is CASSEASTGLLRGYTF.

This clone was recorded at least ten times. The read terminates 3 residues ahead of where the CDR3 ends, so the germline J gene completes it. The V and J genes are TRBV29-1 and TRBJ1-1; TRBD1 aligns across 9 bases. With 6 bases clipped from V and 0 bases from J, the junction kept 14 bases outside the gene matches. The CDR3 has 17 amino acids. The germline gives CDR1 SQVTM, CDR2 ANQGSEA. The CDR3 here is CSVLDRGSPKMNTEAFF. Incomplete CDR3 DNA: TGCAGCGTCCTAGACAGGGGGTCCCCCAAAATGAACACTGAA.